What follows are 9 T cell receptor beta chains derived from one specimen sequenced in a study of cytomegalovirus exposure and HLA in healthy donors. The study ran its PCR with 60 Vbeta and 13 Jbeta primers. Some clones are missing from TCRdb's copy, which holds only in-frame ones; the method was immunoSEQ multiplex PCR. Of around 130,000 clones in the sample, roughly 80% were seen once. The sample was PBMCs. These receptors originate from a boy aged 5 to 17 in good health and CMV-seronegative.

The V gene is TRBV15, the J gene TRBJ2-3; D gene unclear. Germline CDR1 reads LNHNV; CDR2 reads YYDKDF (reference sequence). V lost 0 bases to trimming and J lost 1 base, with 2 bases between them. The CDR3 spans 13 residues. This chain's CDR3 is CATSRDGTDTQYF. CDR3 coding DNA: TGTGCCACCAGCAGAGACGGCACAGATACGCAGTATTTT.

Here the CDR3 reads CAWSVDATGQAFF. The DNA for the CDR3 is TGTGCCTGGAGTGTAGACGCGACAGGGCAAGCTTTCTTT. V usage is TRBV30 and J usage is TRBJ1-1, with 7 bases identical to TRBD1. The V gene end was trimmed by 0 bases and the J gene end by 9 bases; junction bases not matched to a gene: 7. This CDR3 contains 13 residues. The germline V gene has CDR1 GTSNPN and CDR2 SVGIG (reference sequence).

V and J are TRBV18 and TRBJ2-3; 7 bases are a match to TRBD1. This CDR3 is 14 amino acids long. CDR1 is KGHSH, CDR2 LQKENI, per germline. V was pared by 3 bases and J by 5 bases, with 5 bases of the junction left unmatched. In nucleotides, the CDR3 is TGTGCCAGCTCACCCGACAGGGTGAGAGATACGCAGTATTTT. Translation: CASSPDRVRDTQYF.

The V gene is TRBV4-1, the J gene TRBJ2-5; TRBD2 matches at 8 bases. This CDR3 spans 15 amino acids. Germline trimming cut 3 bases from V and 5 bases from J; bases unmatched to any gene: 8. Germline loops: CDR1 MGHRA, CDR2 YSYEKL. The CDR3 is CASSHGRGGLETQYF. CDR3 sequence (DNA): TGCGCCAGCAGCCACGGTCGCGGGGGGTTGGAGACCCAGTACTTC.

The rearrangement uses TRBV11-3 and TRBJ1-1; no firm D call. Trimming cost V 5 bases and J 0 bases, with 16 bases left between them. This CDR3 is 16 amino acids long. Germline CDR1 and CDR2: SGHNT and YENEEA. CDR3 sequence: CASSPTYRGMNTEAFF. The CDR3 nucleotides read TGTGCCAGCAGCCCTACTTACCGGGGAATGAACACTGAAGCTTTCTTT.

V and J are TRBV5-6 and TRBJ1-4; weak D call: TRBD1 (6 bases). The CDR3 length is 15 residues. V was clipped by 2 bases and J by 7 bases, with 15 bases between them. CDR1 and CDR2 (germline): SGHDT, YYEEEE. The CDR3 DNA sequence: TGTGCCAGCAGCTTTTTCCCACAGGGAAGTGAAAAACTGTTTTTT. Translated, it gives CASSFFPQGSEKLFF. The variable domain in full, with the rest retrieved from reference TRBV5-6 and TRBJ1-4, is DAGVTQSPTHLIKTRGQQVTLRCSPKSGHDTVSWYQQALGQGPQFIFQYYEEEERQRGNFPDRFSGHQFPNYSSELNVNALLLGDSALYLCASSFFPQGSEKLFFGSGTQLSVL.

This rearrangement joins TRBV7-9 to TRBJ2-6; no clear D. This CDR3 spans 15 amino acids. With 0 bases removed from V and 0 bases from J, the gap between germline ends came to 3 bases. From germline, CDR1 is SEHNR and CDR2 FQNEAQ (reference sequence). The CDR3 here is CASSLAASGANVLTF. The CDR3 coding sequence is TGTGCCAGCAGCTTAGCGGCCTCTGGGGCCAACGTCCTGACTTTC. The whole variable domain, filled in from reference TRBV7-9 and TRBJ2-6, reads DTGVSQNPRHKITKRGQNVTFRCDPISEHNRLYWYRQTLGQGPEFLTYFQNEAQLEKSRLLSDRFSAERPKGSFSTLEIQRTEQGDSAMYLCASSLAASGANVLTFGAGSRLTVL.

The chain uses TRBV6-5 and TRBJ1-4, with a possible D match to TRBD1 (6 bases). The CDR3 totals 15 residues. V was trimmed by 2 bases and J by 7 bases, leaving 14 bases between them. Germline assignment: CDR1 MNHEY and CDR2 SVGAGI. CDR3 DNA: TGTGCCAGCAGTTACAATGCTGGGGGCCGTGAAAAACTGTTTTTT. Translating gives CASSYNAGGREKLFF.

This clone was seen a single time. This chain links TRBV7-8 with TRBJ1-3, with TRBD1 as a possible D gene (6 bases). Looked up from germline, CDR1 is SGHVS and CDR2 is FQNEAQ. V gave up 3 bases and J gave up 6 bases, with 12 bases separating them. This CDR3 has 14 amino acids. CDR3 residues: CASSLTGLANTIYF. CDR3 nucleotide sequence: TGTGCCAGCAGCTTGACAGGCCTGGCAAACACCATATATTTT.